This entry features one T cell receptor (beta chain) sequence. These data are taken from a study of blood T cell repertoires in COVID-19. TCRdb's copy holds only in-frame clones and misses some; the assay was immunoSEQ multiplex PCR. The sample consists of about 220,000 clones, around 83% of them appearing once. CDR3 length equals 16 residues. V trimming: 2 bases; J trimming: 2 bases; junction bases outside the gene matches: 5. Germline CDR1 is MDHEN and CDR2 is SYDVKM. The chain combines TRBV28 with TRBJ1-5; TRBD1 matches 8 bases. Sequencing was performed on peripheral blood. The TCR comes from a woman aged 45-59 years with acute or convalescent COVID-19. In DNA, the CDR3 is TGTGCCAGCAGTTTACGGACAGGGTACGGCAATCAGCCCCAGCATTTT. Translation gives CASSLRTGYGNQPQHF.